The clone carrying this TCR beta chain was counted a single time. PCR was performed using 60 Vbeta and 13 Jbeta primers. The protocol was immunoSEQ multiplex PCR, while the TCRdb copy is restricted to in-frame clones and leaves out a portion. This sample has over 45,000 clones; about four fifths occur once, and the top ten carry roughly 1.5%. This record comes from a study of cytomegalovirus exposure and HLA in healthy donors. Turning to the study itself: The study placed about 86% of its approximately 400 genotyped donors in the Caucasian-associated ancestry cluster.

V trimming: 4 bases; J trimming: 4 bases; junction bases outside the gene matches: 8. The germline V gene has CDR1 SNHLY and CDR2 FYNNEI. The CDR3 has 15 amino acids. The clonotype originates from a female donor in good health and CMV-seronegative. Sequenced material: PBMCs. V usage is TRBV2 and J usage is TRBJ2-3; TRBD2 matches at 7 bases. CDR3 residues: CASSVAGVGADTQYF. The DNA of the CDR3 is TGTGCCAGCAGTGTAGCGGGCGTCGGTGCAGATACGCAGTATTTT. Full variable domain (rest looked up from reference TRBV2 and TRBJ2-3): EPEVTQTPSHQVTQMGQEVILRCVPISNHLYFYWYRQILGQKVEFLVSFYNNEISEKSEIFDDQFSVERPDGSNFTLKIRSTKLEDSAMYFCASSVAGVGADTQYFGPGTRLTVL.